The rows below give T cell receptor beta chains drawn from one sample of a study of blood T cell repertoires in COVID-19. Sequencing was performed with immunoSEQ multiplex PCR; in TCRdb, only in-frame clones are kept and a portion is missing. The repertoire holds under 200,000 clones, with 60% to 85% as singletons. Sequencing was performed on peripheral blood. These receptors were obtained from a man between 65 and 85 years old with acute or convalescent COVID-19. Both conserved end residues are part of each CDR3. The D gene is left open where the match is weak. Rows may omit the clone size; those that give it use once, few, many or a size class.

J gene,clone size,V gene,D gene,CDR3 DNA,CDR3 protein
TRBJ2-7,NA,TRBV4-1,NA,TGCGCCAGCAGCCAAGCCGACAGATCTCAAGAGCAGTACTTC,CASSQADRSQEQYF
TRBJ1-1,NA,TRBV13,NA,TGTGCCAGCAGCCCGCTATTGGAGGCTTTCTTT,CASSPLLEAFF
TRBJ2-7,few,TRBV6-6,NA,TGTGCCAGCAGTCAGGGGGGGTACGAGCAGTACTTC,CASSQGGYEQYF
TRBJ2-2,NA,TRBV19,NA,TGTGCCAGTAGTTCGACAGGATTAAACACCGGGGAGCTGTTTTTT,CASSSTGLNTGELFF
TRBJ2-7,NA,TRBV27,NA,TGTGCCAGCAGTCCGTATAGCGTCTCGTACGAGCAGTACTTC,CASSPYSVSYEQYF
TRBJ1-2,NA,TRBV28,TRBD1,TGTGCCAGCAACGGTGAAGATCGAGGGGGCTCTCTTAATGGCTACACCTTC,CASNGEDRGGSLNGYTF
TRBJ2-5,NA,TRBV7-8,TRBD2,TGTGCCAGCAGCCTTGGACTAGCGGAAAATGAAGAGACCCAGTACTTC,CASSLGLAENEETQYF
TRBJ1-2,few,TRBV4-1,NA,TGCGCCAGCAGCCAAGCAGGGACTAACTATGGCTACACCTTC,CASSQAGTNYGYTF
TRBJ2-5,NA,TRBV2,TRBD2,TGTGCCAGCAGTGTAGGGCTAGCGGGGGGCTTGGAGACCCAGTACTTC,CASSVGLAGGLETQYF
TRBJ2-5,NA,TRBV5-5,NA,TGTGCCAGCAGCTCCGTCGGACAGCAAGAGACCCAGTACTTC,CASSSVGQQETQYF
TRBJ1-2,NA,TRBV6-5,TRBD1,TGTGCCAGCACCCCCGGGACAGGGAGGCTCTATGGCTACACCTTC,CASTPGTGRLYGYTF
TRBJ2-7,NA,TRBV28,TRBD2,TGTGCCAGCAGGATGGGACTAGCGGGAGGACGGGAGCAGTACTTC,CASRMGLAGGREQYF
TRBJ2-2,once,TRBV11-2,NA,TGTGCCAGCAGCCTTTTATCGGGGGCCGGGGAGCTGTTTTTT,CASSLLSGAGELFF
TRBJ2-7,NA,TRBV7-8,NA,TGTGCCAGCAGCGAAGAACGGGGGACCCGCGAGCAGTACTTC,CASSEERGTREQYF
TRBJ1-1,NA,TRBV19,NA,TGTGCCAGTAAGGTGTCGGCTGGCTGGATAGGGACAGAAGCTTTCTTT,CASKVSAGWIGTEAFF
TRBJ2-7,NA,TRBV18,NA,TGTGCCAGCTCACCAAGTCCACAGGGTAGGGAGCAGTACTTC,CASSPSPQGREQYF
TRBJ1-5,NA,TRBV3-1/TRBV3-2,NA,TGTGCCAGCAGCCTCCGGGTGAATCAGCCCCAGCATTTT,CASSLRVNQPQHF
TRBJ2-1,NA,TRBV5-1,TRBD2,TGCGCCAGCAGCTTGGGACTAGCGGGGGCGATATCCTACAATGAGCAGTTCTTC,CASSLGLAGAISYNEQFF
TRBJ1-5,NA,TRBV6-5,NA,TGTGCCAGCAGTCGGGACAACAATCAGCCCCAGCATTTT,CASSRDNNQPQHF
TRBJ1-1,once,TRBV6-5,TRBD1,TGTGCCAGCACTGGACAGGGGGACACTGAAGCTTTCTTT,CASTGQGDTEAFF
TRBJ1-5,few,TRBV7-2,NA,TGTGCCAGCAGCTTTGGACTGAATAGCAATCAGCCCCAGCATTTT,CASSFGLNSNQPQHF
TRBJ2-1,NA,TRBV5-8,NA,TGTGCCAGCAGCTTGGGGCCGTACAATGAGCAGTTCTTC,CASSLGPYNEQFF
TRBJ2-7,few,TRBV7-8,NA,TGTGCCAGCAGCTTAGAGAAGACAGGCCCCCAGAACGAGCAGTACTTC,CASSLEKTGPQNEQYF
TRBJ1-1,NA,TRBV5-1,TRBD1,TGCGCCAGCAGCTTATCCGGGACAGGGATGAACACTGAAGCTTTCTTT,CASSLSGTGMNTEAFF
TRBJ2-7,NA,TRBV5-1,NA,TGCGCCAGCAGCTTCGCGCAGGGGGGCGAGCAGTACTTC,CASSFAQGGEQYF
TRBJ2-2,NA,TRBV6-2/TRBV6-3,NA,TGTGCCAGCAGTTACTCCGGGCTAGCACTAACCGGGGAGCTGTTTTTT,CASSYSGLALTGELFF
TRBJ1-4,NA,TRBV28,NA,TGTGCCAGCAGCTCATCCGCTACGGCGGGAGAAAAACTGTTTTTT,CASSSSATAGEKLFF
TRBJ1-6,NA,TRBV28,TRBD1,TGTGCCAGCATTGGGGGGACAGGCCTCCACTTT,CASIGGTGLHF
TRBJ2-7,NA,TRBV6-1,TRBD1,TGTGCCAGCAGTGAATTTTCTGGACAGGGGGCCTACGAGCAGTACTTC,CASSEFSGQGAYEQYF
TRBJ1-4,NA,TRBV4-1,NA,TGCGCCAGCAGCCAACAGGTTACAACTAATGAAAAACTGTTTTTT,CASSQQVTTNEKLFF
TRBJ2-5,NA,TRBV12-3/TRBV12-4,NA,TGTGCCAGCAGCTACAGGGGGGGAGAGACCCAGTACTTC,CASSYRGGETQYF
TRBJ1-1,NA,TRBV10-3,NA,TGTGCCATCAGTGAGATCGGCGACAGTAGGAGAGCTTTCTTT,CAISEIGDSRRAFF
TRBJ2-3,NA,TRBV18,TRBD2,TGTGCCAGCTCACCTCAGGTAGCGGGAGGGCCGGATACGCAGTATTTT,CASSPQVAGGPDTQYF
TRBJ2-6,once,TRBV9,NA,TGTGCCAGCAGCGTAGCAGTCTACAGGCCCTCTGGGGCCAACGTCCTGACTTTC,CASSVAVYRPSGANVLTF
TRBJ1-6,NA,TRBV27,NA,TGTGCCAGCAGTTTACAGGGCCTCGGCGTTTCACCCCTCCACTTT,CASSLQGLGVSPLHF
TRBJ2-7,NA,TRBV6-5,NA,TGTGCCAGCAGTTACGCTAGGGGCGAGTACGAGCAGTACTTC,CASSYARGEYEQYF
TRBJ2-2,NA,TRBV24-1,TRBD1,TGTGCCACCAGTCTGGGACAGGGAGTCACCGGGGAGCTGTTTTTT,CATSLGQGVTGELFF
TRBJ2-1,NA,TRBV7-6,TRBD1,TGTGCCAGCAGCTCCAGGGGGTCAAGCTCCTACAATGAGCAGTTCTTC,CASSSRGSSSYNEQFF
TRBJ2-1,NA,TRBV5-1,TRBD1,TGCGCCAGCAGCTGGGGTGGGACAGGTAACAATGAGCAGTTCTTC,CASSWGGTGNNEQFF
TRBJ2-1,few,TRBV7-3,TRBD2,TGTGCCAGCAGACCCACTAAACTTACTAGGACTAGCGGGAGGCCGGAGTTCTTC,CASRPTKLTRTSGRPEFF
TRBJ2-3,NA,TRBV19,TRBD2,TGTGCCAGTAGTTTCGGCGGGGGGACAGATACGCAGTATTTT,CASSFGGGTDTQYF
TRBJ2-4,NA,TRBV3-1/TRBV3-2,NA,TGTGCCAGCAGCCAAGTTACGGGACTAGCCAAAAACATTCAGTACTTC,CASSQVTGLAKNIQYF
TRBJ2-1,NA,TRBV7-3,TRBD2,TGTGCCAGCAGCACGGGACTAGCGGGAGGGCGGTATAATGAGCAGTTCTTC,CASSTGLAGGRYNEQFF
TRBJ1-1,NA,TRBV6-5,NA,TGTGCCAGCAGTCCCCTCGGGGGGACGAACACTGAAGCTTTCTTT,CASSPLGGTNTEAFF
TRBJ2-5,NA,TRBV11-2,NA,TGTGCCAGCAGCCAGAGACTAGAGTCAGGGGAGACCCAGTACTTC,CASSQRLESGETQYF
TRBJ2-7,NA,TRBV5-1,TRBD2,TGCGCCAGCGGGGAGGGATCCGAGCAGTACTTC,CASGEGSEQYF
TRBJ1-1,NA,TRBV19,NA,TGTGCCAGTATGAAATTGGGAGGGTACACTGAAGCTTTCTTT,CASMKLGGYTEAFF
TRBJ2-3,NA,TRBV5-4,TRBD2,TGTGCCAGCAGCTTGCTTGCGGGAGCGGGTACGCAGTATTTT,CASSLLAGAGTQYF
TRBJ1-1,NA,TRBV12-3/TRBV12-4,NA,TGTGCCAGCAGTTTCGTCGGGACTGAAGCTTTCTTT,CASSFVGTEAFF
TRBJ1-2,NA,TRBV27,TRBD1,TGTGCCAGCAGTTTAACCGGGACAGGGAGGAGTGGTGGCTACACCTTC,CASSLTGTGRSGGYTF
TRBJ2-7,once,TRBV15,TRBD2,TGTGCCACCAGCAGACTAGCGGGAGGCAACGAGCAGTACTTC,CATSRLAGGNEQYF
TRBJ2-6,many,TRBV27,NA,TGTGCCAGCAGGATCCCGAGTAGGGGTACTTCAGGGGCCAACGTCCTGACTTTC,CASRIPSRGTSGANVLTF
TRBJ1-5,few,TRBV7-8,NA,TGTGCCAGCAGCGCTACAGGTAGCAATCAGCCCCAGCATTTT,CASSATGSNQPQHF
TRBJ2-2,NA,TRBV19,NA,TGTGCCAGTGACACGGCCGACACCGGGGAGCTGTTTTTT,CASDTADTGELFF
TRBJ2-3,NA,TRBV5-1,NA,TGCGCCAGCAGCTTTCAGGGGGGTAGCACAGATACGCAGTATTTT,CASSFQGGSTDTQYF
TRBJ2-6,NA,TRBV7-9,TRBD1,TGTGCCAGCAGCTTAATCGGGACAGGCGCTGGGGCCAACGTCCTGACTTTC,CASSLIGTGAGANVLTF
TRBJ1-6,NA,TRBV3-1/TRBV3-2,TRBD1,TGTGCCAGCAGCCCGGAACAGGGGGCGGGGTCACCCCTCCACTTT,CASSPEQGAGSPLHF
TRBJ2-1,NA,TRBV24-1,TRBD2,TGTGCCACCAGTGATCCGCTAGCGGGATATGAGCAGTTCTTC,CATSDPLAGYEQFF
TRBJ2-5,NA,TRBV3-1/TRBV3-2,NA,TGTGCCAGCAGCCAAGATTTAGCACAGGGAAAAGAGACCCAGTACTTC,CASSQDLAQGKETQYF
TRBJ2-7,NA,TRBV9,TRBD1,TGTGCCAGCAGCGTAACGGCAGGGGGTTACGAGCAGTACTTC,CASSVTAGGYEQYF